These T cell receptor beta chains were read from a single sample in a study of prognosis after radiotherapy for stage I lung cancer. TCRdb fed the multiplex PCR reads into MiXCR, producing one record per CDR3 protein. The sample consists of approximately 22,000 distinct CDR3 sequences, 35% to 45% of them appearing once. Specimen: PBMCs, collected before or after stereotactic body radiation therapy (not recorded which). The receptors derive from a donor of 50 years or more with non-small cell lung cancer. CDR3s include the opening cysteine and the closing phenylalanine or tryptophan. A D gene is named only where the DNA matches it firmly. Where a row states a size, it is once, few, many or the class of an expanded clone; other rows omit it.

D,V,length,J,size,DNA,CDR3
TRBD2,TRBV27,16,TRBJ2-1,many,TGTGCCAGCAGTTCTCCTTCTAGCGGGAGACGTGTTGAGCAGTTCTTC,CASSSPSSGRRVEQFF
.,TRBV30,13,TRBJ1-3,.,TGTGCCTGGAGTGTACAATCTGGAAACACCATATATTTT,CAWSVQSGNTIYF
.,TRBV2,15,TRBJ1-2,.,TGTGCCAGCAGTGAGGGTGGGGCAGGCCTCGATGGCTACACCTTC,CASSEGGAGLDGYTF
.,TRBV7-2,17,TRBJ2-1,many,TGTGCCAGCAGCTTCAGGGGCGGGCCTGGATCCTACAATGAGCAGTTCTTC,CASSFRGGPGSYNEQFF
.,TRBV6-2/TRBV6-3,16,TRBJ2-7,.,TGTGCCAGCATGGCCTCCTTGCGGGATGGCTCCTACGAGCAGTACTTC,CASMASLRDGSYEQYF
TRBD1,TRBV30,14,TRBJ2-2,medium-sized,TGTGCCTGGAGTGTGAGGGGGCAAGGCGGGGAGCTGTTTTTT,CAWSVRGQGGELFF
TRBD2,TRBV7-3,22,TRBJ2-5,once,TGTGCCAGCAGCTTAACCCGGGGATCCGGGACTAGAGGGAACAACTTCCAAGAGACCCAGTACTTC,CASSLTRGSGTRGNNFQETQYF
TRBD2,TRBV12-3/TRBV12-4,15,TRBJ2-7,medium-sized,TGTGCCAGCAGTTTAGCGGGACTAAACGGCAACGAGCAGTACTTC,CASSLAGLNGNEQYF
TRBD1,TRBV20-1,16,TRBJ2-2,.,TGCAGTGCTAGAGATGTCCTCAGGGGGCGGACTGGGGAGCTGTTTTTT,CSARDVLRGRTGELFF
TRBD2,TRBV7-9,15,TRBJ2-1,.,TGTGCCAGCAGCTTAGAGGGTGGGGGGGGCAATGAGCAGTTCTTC,CASSLEGGGGNEQFF